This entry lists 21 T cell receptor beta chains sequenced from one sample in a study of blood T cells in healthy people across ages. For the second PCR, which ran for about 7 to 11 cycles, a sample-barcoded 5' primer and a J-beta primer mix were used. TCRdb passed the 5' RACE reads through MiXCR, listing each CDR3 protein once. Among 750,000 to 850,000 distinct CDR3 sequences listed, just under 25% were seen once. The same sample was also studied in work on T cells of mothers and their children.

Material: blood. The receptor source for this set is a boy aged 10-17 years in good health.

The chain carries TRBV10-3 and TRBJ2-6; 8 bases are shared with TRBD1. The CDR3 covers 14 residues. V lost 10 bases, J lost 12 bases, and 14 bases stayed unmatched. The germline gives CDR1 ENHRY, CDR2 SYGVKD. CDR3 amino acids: CATQTGAPPSVLTF. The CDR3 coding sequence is TGTGCCACCCAGACAGGGGCCCCGCCATCCGTCCTGACTTTC.

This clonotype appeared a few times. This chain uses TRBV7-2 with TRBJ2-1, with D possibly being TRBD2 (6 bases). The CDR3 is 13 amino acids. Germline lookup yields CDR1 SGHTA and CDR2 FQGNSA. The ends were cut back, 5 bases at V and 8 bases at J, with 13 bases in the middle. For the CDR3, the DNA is TGTGCCAGCAGCCCTGAGGGAGGTGATGAGCAGTTCTTC. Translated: CASSPEGGDEQFF.

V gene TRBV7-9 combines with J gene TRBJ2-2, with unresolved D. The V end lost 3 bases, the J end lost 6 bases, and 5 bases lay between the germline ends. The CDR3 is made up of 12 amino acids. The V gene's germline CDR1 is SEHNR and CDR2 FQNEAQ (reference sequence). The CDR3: CASSFTAGELFF. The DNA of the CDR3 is TGTGCCAGCAGCTTTACGGCCGGGGAGCTGTTTTTT.

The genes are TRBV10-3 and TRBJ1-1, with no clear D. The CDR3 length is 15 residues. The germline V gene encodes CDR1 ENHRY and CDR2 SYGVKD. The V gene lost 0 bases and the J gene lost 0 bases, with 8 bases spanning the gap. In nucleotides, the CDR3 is TGTGCCATCAGTGAGTCAGGGCTGTTGAACACTGAAGCTTTCTTT. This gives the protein CAISESGLLNTEAFF.

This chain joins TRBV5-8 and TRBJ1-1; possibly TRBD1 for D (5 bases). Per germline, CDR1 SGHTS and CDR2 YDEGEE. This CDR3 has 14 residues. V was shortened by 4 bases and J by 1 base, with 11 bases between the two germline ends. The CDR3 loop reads CASSQWGGNTEAFF. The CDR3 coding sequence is TGTGCCAGCAGCCAGTGGGGGGGGAACACTGAAGCTTTCTTT.

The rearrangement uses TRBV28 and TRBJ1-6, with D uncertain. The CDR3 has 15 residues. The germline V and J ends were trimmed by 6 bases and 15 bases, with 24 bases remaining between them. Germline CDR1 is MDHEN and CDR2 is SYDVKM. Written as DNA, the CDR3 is TGTGCCAGCAGCTCCAACGGGCCTTTTTCCGAGGTCCTCCACTTT. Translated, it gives CASSSNGPFSEVLHF.

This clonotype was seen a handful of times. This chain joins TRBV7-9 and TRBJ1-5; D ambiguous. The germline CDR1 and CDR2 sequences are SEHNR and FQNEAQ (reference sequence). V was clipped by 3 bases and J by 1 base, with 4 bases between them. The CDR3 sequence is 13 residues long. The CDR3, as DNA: TGTGCCAGCAGCTTTATGAGCAATCAGCCCCAGCATTTT. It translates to CASSFMSNQPQHF.

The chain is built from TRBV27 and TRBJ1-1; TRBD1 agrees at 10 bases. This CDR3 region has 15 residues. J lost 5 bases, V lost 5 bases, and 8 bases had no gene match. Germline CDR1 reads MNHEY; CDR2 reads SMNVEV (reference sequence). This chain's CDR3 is CASSPRTGGRTEAFF. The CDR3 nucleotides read TGTGCCAGCAGTCCCCGGACAGGGGGGAGGACTGAAGCTTTCTTT.

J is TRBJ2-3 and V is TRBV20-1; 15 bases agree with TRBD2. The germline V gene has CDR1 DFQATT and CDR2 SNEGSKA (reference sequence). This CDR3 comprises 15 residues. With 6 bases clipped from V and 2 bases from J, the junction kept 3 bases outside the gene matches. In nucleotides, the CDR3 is TGCAGTGCAAGGACTAGCGGGAGGGCCACAGATACGCAGTATTTT. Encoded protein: CSARTSGRATDTQYF.

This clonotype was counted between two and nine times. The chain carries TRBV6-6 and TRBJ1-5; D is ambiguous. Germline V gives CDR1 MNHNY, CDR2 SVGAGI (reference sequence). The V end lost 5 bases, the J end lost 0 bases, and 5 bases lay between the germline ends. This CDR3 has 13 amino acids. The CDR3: CASSGNSNQPQHF. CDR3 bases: TGTGCCAGCAGTGGGAATAGCAATCAGCCCCAGCATTTT.

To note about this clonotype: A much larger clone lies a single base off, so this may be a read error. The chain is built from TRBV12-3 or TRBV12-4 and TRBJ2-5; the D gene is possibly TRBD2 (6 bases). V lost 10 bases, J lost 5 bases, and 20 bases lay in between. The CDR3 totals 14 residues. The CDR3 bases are TGTGCCACCTGCATAGGAGGGCCTCGGGAGACCCAGTACTTC. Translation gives CATCIGGPRETQYF.

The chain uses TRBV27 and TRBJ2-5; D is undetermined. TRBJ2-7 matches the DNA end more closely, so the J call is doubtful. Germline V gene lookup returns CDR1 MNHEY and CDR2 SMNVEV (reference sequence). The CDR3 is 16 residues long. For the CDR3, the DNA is TGTGCCAGCAGTTTACAACCTCCTACTTACTCCTACGAGCAGTACTTC. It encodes CASSLQPPTYSYEQYF.

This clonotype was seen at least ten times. The CDR3 here is CASSRQHGKNIQYF. CDR3 DNA: TGTGCCAGCAGTCGCCAACATGGAAAAAACATTCAGTACTTC. The rearrangement uses TRBV28 and TRBJ2-4; D call uncertain. V was clipped by 5 bases and J by 4 bases, with 12 bases between them. The germline gives CDR1 MDHEN, CDR2 SYDVKM. The length of the CDR3 is 14 residues.

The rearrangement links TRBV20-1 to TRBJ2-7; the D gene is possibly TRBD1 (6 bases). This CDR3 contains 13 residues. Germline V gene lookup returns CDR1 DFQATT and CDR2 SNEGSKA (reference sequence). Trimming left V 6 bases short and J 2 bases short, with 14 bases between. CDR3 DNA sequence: TGCAGTGCCGAACCGGACAGAACCTACGAGCAGTACTTC. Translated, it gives CSAEPDRTYEQYF.

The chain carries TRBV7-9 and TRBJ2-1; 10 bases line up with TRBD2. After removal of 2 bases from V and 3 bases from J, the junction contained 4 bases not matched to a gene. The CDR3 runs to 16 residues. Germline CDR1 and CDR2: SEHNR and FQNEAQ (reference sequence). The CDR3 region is CASSLLASGGYNEQFF. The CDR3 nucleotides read TGTGCCAGCAGCTTATTGGCTAGCGGGGGCTACAATGAGCAGTTCTTC.

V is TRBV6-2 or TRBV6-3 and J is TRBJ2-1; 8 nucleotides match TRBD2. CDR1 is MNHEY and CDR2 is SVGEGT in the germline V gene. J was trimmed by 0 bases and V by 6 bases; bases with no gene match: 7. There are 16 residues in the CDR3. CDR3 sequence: CASRNPGGDSYNEQFF. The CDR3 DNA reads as TGTGCCAGCAGGAACCCGGGGGGGGACTCCTACAATGAGCAGTTCTTC.

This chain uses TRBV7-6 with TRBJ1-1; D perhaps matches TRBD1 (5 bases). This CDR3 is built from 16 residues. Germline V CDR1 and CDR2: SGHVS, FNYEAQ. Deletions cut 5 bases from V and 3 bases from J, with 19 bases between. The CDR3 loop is CASSPWSGPRDTEAFF. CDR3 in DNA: TGTGCCAGCAGCCCCTGGTCGGGACCCCGGGACACTGAAGCTTTCTTT.

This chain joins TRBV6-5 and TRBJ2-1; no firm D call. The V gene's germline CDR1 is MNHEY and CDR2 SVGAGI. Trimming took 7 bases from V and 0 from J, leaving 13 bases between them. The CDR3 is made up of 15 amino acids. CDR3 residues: CASKPGGTSYNEQFF. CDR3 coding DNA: TGTGCCAGCAAGCCAGGCGGTACCTCCTACAATGAGCAGTTCTTC.

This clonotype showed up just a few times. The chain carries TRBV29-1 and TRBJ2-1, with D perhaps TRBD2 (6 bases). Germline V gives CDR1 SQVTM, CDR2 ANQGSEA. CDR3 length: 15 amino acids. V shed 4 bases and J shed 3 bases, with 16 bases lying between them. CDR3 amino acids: CSVGSTSSRYNEQFF. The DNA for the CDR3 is TGCAGCGTTGGAAGTACTAGCAGCCGCTACAATGAGCAGTTCTTC.

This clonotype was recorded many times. The CDR3 nucleotides read TGTGCCAGCAGTTACTCCCAGGGGAGCAATCAGCCCCAGCATTTT. Translated, it gives CASSYSQGSNQPQHF. V gene TRBV6-5 combines with J gene TRBJ1-5; a possible D gene is TRBD1 (6 bases). Trimming stripped 0 bases from V and 1 base from J, with 7 bases between. The CDR3 covers 15 residues. Looked up from germline, CDR1 is MNHEY and CDR2 is SVGAGI.

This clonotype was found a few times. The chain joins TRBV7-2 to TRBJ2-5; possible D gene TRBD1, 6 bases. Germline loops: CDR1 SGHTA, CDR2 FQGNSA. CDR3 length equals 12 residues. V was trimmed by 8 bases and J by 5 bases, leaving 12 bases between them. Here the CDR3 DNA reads TGTGCCAGCGTAGGGGGTGGTGAGACCCAGTACTTC. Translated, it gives CASVGGGETQYF.